Listed below are T cell receptor beta chains from one sample, sequenced in a study of cytomegalovirus exposure and HLA in healthy donors. Only in-frame clones appear in the TCRdb table, and some are missing; sequencing was by immunoSEQ multiplex PCR. The sample shows 250,000 to 350,000 clones, 86% of them seen only once. Specimen: PBMCs. The origin of the receptors is a middle-aged man in good health and CMV-seropositive. CDR3s leave out the opening cysteine and the closing phenylalanine or tryptophan.

J,V,CDR3
TRBJ1-4,TRBV5-1,ASSLGTVSTNEKLF
TRBJ1-5,TRBV6-6,ASSYAHSNQPQH
TRBJ2-3,TRBV29-1,SVERQVLTDTQY
TRBJ2-5,TRBV7-2,ASSLGVYGTDIQETQY
TRBJ2-7,TRBV5-5,ASSPGWGDYEQY
TRBJ2-3,TRBV7-2,ASSATSGRADTQY
TRBJ2-1,TRBV6-1,ASTPGLAGWNEQF
TRBJ2-7,TRBV2,ASSERGITGFEQY
TRBJ2-5,TRBV5-1,ASSLSGTPKETQY
TRBJ1-2,TRBV5-1,ASSSGQGEEFGYT
TRBJ1-4,TRBV28,ASSTDRGTNEKLF
TRBJ2-3,TRBV6-5,ASSYSRRATDTQY
TRBJ1-5,TRBV19,ASSTGTGGVGQPQH
TRBJ2-3,TRBV29-1,SVGRGLTYADTQY
TRBJ1-1,TRBV7-8,ASSLGTGATEAF
TRBJ1-5,TRBV6-6,ASRSSSNQPQH
TRBJ2-7,TRBV7-9,ASSPYRGQGSTYEQY
TRBJ2-5,TRBV27,ASTGLAGVQY
TRBJ1-2,TRBV2,ASSDPGEGYT
TRBJ2-3,TRBV9,ASSPRLAGSTDTQY
TRBJ2-3,TRBV9,ASSVATGESMKY
TRBJ2-7,TRBV6-6,ASRPPGTRGYEQY
TRBJ1-2,TRBV14,ASSHLDGDSNYGYT
TRBJ2-7,TRBV28,ASSPGQETYEQY
TRBJ1-4,TRBV5-8,ASSTAPGQVEKLF
TRBJ1-1,TRBV6-1,ASSDGTGDTEAF
TRBJ2-3,TRBV29-1,SVEDPARGSNTDTQY
TRBJ2-7,TRBV11-2,ASSLGRVLDEQY
TRBJ2-1,TRBV7-3,ASSLGTSGSSDEQF
TRBJ2-5,TRBV5-1,ASSQQTSGKYQETQY
TRBJ2-7,TRBV4-3,ASSKGLAGVYEQY
TRBJ2-1,TRBV4-3,ASSPTSGTLNEQF
TRBJ2-2,TRBV5-1,ASGLAGDWAGELF
TRBJ2-4,TRBV7-8,ASSETSSRAKNIQY
TRBJ1-1,TRBV7-3,ASSLRGGWGQMNTEAF
TRBJ1-2,TRBV28,ASRQGLGGYT
TRBJ2-1,TRBV14,ASSQVTGTSGISEQF
TRBJ2-4,TRBV6-1,ASSGGTGKNIQY
TRBJ2-5,TRBV13,ASSPLGLAGGKETQY
TRBJ2-7,TRBV6-6,ASTETSGRYEQY
TRBJ2-7,TRBV2,ASTEGLGTSGRRGAYEQY
TRBJ2-7,TRBV7-2,ASSLDSERESSYEQY
TRBJ1-2,TRBV4-3,ASSQLQGAFGYT
TRBJ1-3,TRBV15,ATTGNSGNTIY
TRBJ2-7,TRBV6-6,ASSSGVHEQY
TRBJ1-2,TRBV7-9,ASSPLPGFSYGYT
TRBJ2-7,TRBV19,ASSMWGQGAYEQY
TRBJ1-2,TRBV25-1,ASRGGTNEGNYGYT